This TCR beta chain derives from a study of vaccination and CD4 T cells after COVID-19. Study overall: At a median around 70 days (range 14 to 241) after dose two, post-vaccine samples were obtained.

The treatment: roughly ten-day PBMC culture with coronavirus spike peptide pools or control peptides (ViraFEST assay). T cells were expanded with peptide pools, and expanded clonotypes were identified by TCR sequencing. Half the growth medium was swapped for new IL-2 medium on days 3 and 7. The V end was cut by 6 bases, the J end by 2 bases, with 17 bases between. The CDR3 spans 16 residues. CDR1 and CDR2 from the germline V gene are MNHNS and SASEGT. Sequenced with the Oncomine TCR Beta short-read assay was DNA taken from cultured CD4+ T cells. Researchers extracted genomic DNA from CD4+ T cells that had been cultured. From the PCR reads, TCRdb called clonotypes with MiXCR, one entry per CDR3 protein. The sample shows 20,000 to 25,000 distinct CDR3 sequences, nearly 55% of them seen only once. About this clonotype: Antigen: not known.

The genes are TRBV6-1 and TRBJ1-3; tentative D call: TRBD1 (5 bases). This clonotype was obtained from a human donor who had recovered from COVID-19. Sequenced input: CD4+ T cells from blood, cultured in vitro. In DNA form, the CDR3 reads TGTGCCAGCAGCCTCGTAGGGACCTCAGCTGGAAACACCATATATTTT. Protein: CASSLVGTSAGNTIYF.